Listed below are T cell receptor beta chains from one sample, sequenced in a study of neurological immune-mediated disorders. TCRdb reprocessed the 5' RACE reads via MiXCR and lists one record per CDR3 protein. The sample consists of 45,000 to 65,000 distinct CDR3 sequences, around 4.4% of them appearing once. Sequenced: PBMCs. Receptor source: a man over 45 with multiple sclerosis. Both conserved end residues are part of each CDR3. Fields, in order: V gene, clone size, J gene, D gene, CDR3 DNA, CDR3 protein. D genes are given only for firm matches. Size tells how often a clone was seen (once, few, many) or the class of an expanded clone, and some rows leave it out.

>TRBV12-3/TRBV12-4|many|TRBJ2-2|TRBD1
TGTGCCAGCAGTTTCCCCCCGCAACAGGGGTACACCGGGGAGCTGTTTTTT
CASSFPPQQGYTGELFF
>TRBV20-1|NA|TRBJ2-7|NA
TGCAGTGCCACCATGCAGGACCCTTTGGGCGAGCAGTACTTC
CSATMQDPLGEQYF
>TRBV15|many|TRBJ2-7|NA
TGTGCCACCAGCCAGATCCCGGGCCTGGGTTACGAGCAGTACTTC
CATSQIPGLGYEQYF
>TRBV4-2|many|TRBJ1-4|NA
TGTGCCAGCAGCCAAGTGTTCAAAGGGGATGAAAAACTGTTTTTT
CASSQVFKGDEKLFF
>TRBV12-3/TRBV12-4|many|TRBJ2-7|NA
TGTGCCAGCAGTTTATCGGCCGGCGGGACCTACGAGCAGTACTTC
CASSLSAGGTYEQYF
>TRBV7-9|NA|TRBJ2-5|NA
TGTGCCAGCAGCTTACTCTTGCGAGAGACCCAGTACTTC
CASSLLLRETQYF
>TRBV24-1|many|TRBJ2-6|NA
TGTGCCACCAGTGATTTGTTGGGCAGGGGTATTGGGGCCAACGTCCTGACTTTC
CATSDLLGRGIGANVLTF
>TRBV7-9|many|TRBJ2-7|NA
TGTGCCAGCAGCTTATTCGGCGAGCAGTACTTC
CASSLFGEQYF
>TRBV9|many|TRBJ2-3|TRBD2
TGTGCCAGCAGCGTAGGGGGGGGAGCGGTGACAGATACGCAGTATTTT
CASSVGGGAVTDTQYF
>TRBV20-1|many|TRBJ1-2|NA
TGCAGTGCTAGAGAGGGGGGCCCAGGGCCTGCTTATGGCTACACCTTC
CSAREGGPGPAYGYTF
>TRBV20-1|many|TRBJ2-7|NA
TGCAGTGCTAGTGCAGGGCCGGGCGAGCAGTACTTC
CSASAGPGEQYF
>TRBV20-1|many|TRBJ2-1|TRBD2
TGCAGTGCTAGGGTACTAGCGGGGAAGAATGAGCAGTTCTTC
CSARVLAGKNEQFF
>TRBV5-1|many|TRBJ2-7|TRBD1
TGCGCCAGCAGCCCCGGGACAGGGGGAGATTACGAGCAGTACTTC
CASSPGTGGDYEQYF
>TRBV20-1|many|TRBJ2-1|TRBD2
TGCAGTGCTAGCTCCAGCGGGAGCGTTTATGATGAGCAGTTCTTC
CSASSSGSVYDEQFF
>TRBV29-1|few|TRBJ2-2|NA
TGCAGCGTTGTTAACACCGGGGAGCTGTTTTTT
CSVVNTGELFF
>TRBV6-6|many|TRBJ2-5|NA
TGTGCCAGCAGGCAAGGCTCCATAGAGACCCAGTACTTC
CASRQGSIETQYF
>TRBV11-3|many|TRBJ2-7|NA
TGTGCCAAACTAACACCCCCTGGCTCCTACGAGCAGTACTTC
CAKLTPPGSYEQYF
>TRBV28|NA|TRBJ2-3|TRBD2
TGTGCCAGCAGTTCCACTGGGACTAGTTCGTTCGCTGATACGCAGTATTTT
CASSSTGTSSFADTQYF
>TRBV4-1|many|TRBJ2-2|TRBD2
TGCGCCAGCAGCAAGCCTGGGACTAGGGCGGGCGGGGAGCTGTTTTTT
CASSKPGTRAGGELFF
>TRBV5-1|many|TRBJ2-1|TRBD2
TGCGCCAGCAGCCAGAGCGGGGCGGGAGGGAATGAGCAGTTCTTC
CASSQSGAGGNEQFF
>TRBV29-1|many|TRBJ2-1|TRBD2
TGCAGCGTTGGTGGGCCAGCGGGGTCGTCCTACAATGAGCAGTTCTTC
CSVGGPAGSSYNEQFF
>TRBV11-2|many|TRBJ2-4|NA
TGTGCCAGCAGCCCACAGGGTTGGGAAAACATTCAGTACTTC
CASSPQGWENIQYF
>TRBV5-1|many|TRBJ2-1|TRBD1
TGCGCCAGCAGCTTGGCCGACAGGGATATTGAGCAGTTCTTC
CASSLADRDIEQFF
>TRBV10-2|many|TRBJ1-5|NA
TGCGCCAGCAGTGTCGGACAGAATCATCAGCCCCAGCATTTT
CASSVGQNHQPQHF
>TRBV10-1|NA|TRBJ2-1|TRBD2
TGCGCCAGCAAGCCGGGACTAGCGGGATCTGAGCAGTTCTTC
CASKPGLAGSEQFF
>TRBV6-5|NA|TRBJ2-3|NA
TGTGCCAGCAGCACACGTTCCCCCCACACAGATACGCAGTATTTT
CASSTRSPHTDTQYF
>TRBV5-1|NA|TRBJ2-7|NA
TGCGCCAGCAGATTGGCCGGTGAGCAGTACTTC
CASRLAGEQYF
>TRBV11-2|NA|TRBJ2-3|NA
TGTGCCAGCAGCTTAGTAGATACGCAGTATTTT
CASSLVDTQYF
>TRBV20-1|many|TRBJ1-5|NA
TGCAGTGCTAGATACGGGACGGAAAATCAGCCCCAGCATTTT
CSARYGTENQPQHF
>TRBV12-3/TRBV12-4|many|TRBJ2-7|TRBD1
TGTGCCAGCAGCAGAGGGACAGGCGGATACGAGCAGTACTTC
CASSRGTGGYEQYF
>TRBV7-3|many|TRBJ2-1|NA
TGTGCCAGCAGCGGTGAAACAGGGTGGGGAAACAATGAGCAGTTCTTC
CASSGETGWGNNEQFF
>TRBV28|NA|TRBJ1-1|NA
TGTGCCAGCAGTTTTTCGGGAGGTGAAGCTTTCTTT
CASSFSGGEAFF
>TRBV5-1|many|TRBJ2-3|NA
TGCGCCAGCAGCTTAATCGGGGTTAGCACAGATACGCAGTATTTT
CASSLIGVSTDTQYF
>TRBV5-1|many|TRBJ2-2|NA
TGCGCCAGCAGCTTGAAGGCAGCTGAGACCGGGGAGCTGTTTTTT
CASSLKAAETGELFF
>TRBV14|many|TRBJ2-1|TRBD2
TGTGCCAGCAGCCCGTTAAAATTAGCGGGAGCTTACAATGAGCAGTTCTTC
CASSPLKLAGAYNEQFF
>TRBV7-2|few|TRBJ1-5|TRBD1
TGTGCCAGCAGCTTAGCTCATCGGAGGGGACAGCCCCAGAATTTT
CASSLAHRRGQPQNF
>TRBV7-3|many|TRBJ2-3|NA
TGTGCCAGCAGCTCAGAAACAGATACGCAGTATTTT
CASSSETDTQYF